Following are 20 T cell receptor beta chains from one sample sequenced in a study of CXCR3-negative and CXCR3-positive naive CD8 T cells. Researchers prepared the TRB cDNA libraries using 5' RACE with UMI labels. With the 5' RACE reads reprocessed, TCRdb shows one record per CDR3 protein and no DNA. In all, the sample yields around 57,000 distinct CDR3 sequences. Sequencing was carried out using memory CD8+ T cells from blood. These TCRs come from a human donor in good health. Some clones in this sample may be carry-over from other donors' samples.

The gene calls are TRBV5-1 and TRBJ2-5; the D gene TCRdb calls, TRBD1, cannot be checked with no DNA. The germline V gene encodes CDR1 SGHRS and CDR2 YFSETQ. This CDR3 is built from 15 residues. The CDR3 loop is CASSPFGGLGETQYF. Combining the CDR3 with reference TRBV5-1 and TRBJ2-5 gives the whole variable domain KAGVTQTPRYLIKTRGQQVTLSCSPISGHRSVSWYQQTPGQGLQFLFEYFSETQRNKGNFPGRFSGRQFSNSRSEMNVSTLELGDSALYLCASSPFGGLGETQYFGPGTRLLVL.

This rearrangement joins TRBV29-1 to TRBJ2-1; TCRdb's assignment of TRBD2 cannot be checked, as there is no DNA. The V gene's germline CDR1 is SQVTM and CDR2 ANQGSEA. CDR3 size: 14 residues. The CDR3 loop reads CSVGGGVSYNEQFF.

V and J are TRBV6-2 or TRBV6-3 and TRBJ2-1; with no DNA, the TCRdb D assignment of TRBD1 cannot be verified. CDR1 is MNHEY, CDR2 SVGEGT, per germline. This CDR3 comprises 15 residues. CDR3 sequence: CASRSTNPQDNEQFF.

The chain links TRBV23-1 to TRBJ2-3; with no DNA, the TCRdb D assignment of TRBD2 cannot be verified. TRBV23-1 is filed as an ORF, its function uncertain. CDR3 length: 19 amino acids. CDR3 sequence: CASSGIGTAKTREGRTQYF.

This chain uses TRBV6-5 with TRBJ1-1; as DNA is missing, the TRBD1 call by TCRdb cannot be tested. The CDR3 has 15 residues. From germline, CDR1 is MNHEY and CDR2 SVGAGI. CDR3 sequence reads: CASIQGTAANTEAFF.

This chain connects TRBV4-3 to TRBJ2-1; the D call of TRBD1 rests on TCRdb alone, since no DNA is present to check it. Per the germline V gene, CDR1 is LGHNA and CDR2 is YSLEER. There are 14 residues in the CDR3. CDR3 sequence: CASSQYGGTNEQFF.

This chain connects TRBV4-3 to TRBJ2-6. This CDR3 is built from 16 residues. Per the germline V gene, CDR1 is LGHNA and CDR2 is YSLEER. CDR3 in amino acids: CASSQDMHSGANVLTF.

V and J are TRBV20-1 and TRBJ2-7; as DNA is missing, the TRBD1 call by TCRdb cannot be tested. From germline, CDR1 is DFQATT and CDR2 SNEGSKA (reference sequence). This CDR3 has 16 residues. CDR3 loop: CSARETDRASSYEQYF.

The V call is TRBV19, the J call TRBJ2-1; TCRdb calls TRBD2, which cannot be checked without DNA. Germline-derived CDR1 and CDR2 are LNHDA and SQIVND (reference sequence). The CDR3 is made up of 14 amino acids. CDR3 loop: CASSIGPEGYEQFF.

The chain recombines TRBV15 with TRBJ2-7. Looked up from germline, CDR1 is LNHNV and CDR2 is YYDKDF (reference sequence). The CDR3 is made up of 14 amino acids. The CDR3 is CATSSNLGNKHRYF.

The chain uses TRBV5-1 and TRBJ2-1. The germline CDR1 and CDR2 sequences are SGHRS and YFSETQ. This CDR3 is 14 amino acids long. The CDR3 here is CASSLLAPQDEQFF.

The CDR3 sequence is CSVEYGISYEQYF. This chain uses TRBV29-1 with TRBJ2-7. The CDR3 extends over 13 amino acids. CDR1 is SQVTM and CDR2 is ANQGSEA in the germline V gene.

The chain employs TRBV6-1 and TRBJ1-2; TCRdb calls TRBD1, which cannot be checked without DNA. The germline gives CDR1 MNHNS, CDR2 SASEGT. This CDR3 comprises 15 residues. This CDR3 is CASSETGTGGYGYTF.

The chain recombines TRBV12-3 or TRBV12-4 with TRBJ2-1; TCRdb's D call of TRBD1 is untestable without DNA. The CDR3 spans 13 residues. The CDR3 here is CASSPPRVNEQFF.

The chain recombines TRBV28 with TRBJ1-5; TCRdb's D call, TRBD1, is unchecked because there is no DNA. The CDR3 length is 16 residues. Germline CDR1 is MDHEN and CDR2 is SYDVKM. This chain's CDR3 is CASSFPAGADNQPQHF.

This chain uses TRBV12-3 or TRBV12-4 with TRBJ2-3; TCRdb lists TRBD2, though no DNA is available to test this call. The CDR3 covers 15 residues. The CDR3 loop reads CASSLGLAEADTQYF.

The CDR3 loop is CASSFSSGGDGYTF. The V call is TRBV3-1, the J call TRBJ1-2; lacking DNA, the TRBD1 call made by TCRdb goes unchecked. Germline V lookup: CDR1 LGHDT, CDR2 YNNKEL (reference sequence). The CDR3 has 14 amino acids.

This clonotype is deemed medium-sized by its frequency. V is TRBV7-9 and J is TRBJ1-1; TCRdb picks TRBD1, but there is no DNA to check that call. The CDR3 covers 16 residues. Germline V gene sequence: CDR1 SEHNR, CDR2 FQNEAQ (reference sequence). The CDR3 protein is CASSTKPTDMNTEAFF.

V gene TRBV6-1 combines with J gene TRBJ2-6. CDR3 length: 18 residues. Germline V gene data show CDR1 as MNHNS and CDR2 as SASEGT. The CDR3 protein is CASSEAGQGASGANVLTF.

The gene calls are TRBV6-1 and TRBJ1-1; TCRdb reports TRBD1, a call that lacks DNA to check it against. CDR1 and CDR2 from the germline V gene are MNHNS and SASEGT. This CDR3 is 14 amino acids long. The CDR3 loop reads CASSDGGLYTEAFF.